These 3 T cell receptor beta chains were sequenced from one sample in a study of blood T cells in healthy people across ages. Sample-barcoded 5' priming and a J-beta primer mix drove a second PCR of 7 to 11 cycles. Via MiXCR, TCRdb re-called the 5' RACE reads, giving one row per CDR3 protein. The table shows over 500,000 distinct CDR3 sequences, with roughly half occurring only once. The specimen sequenced was blood. All receptors come from a woman of 80 years or more in good health.

The rearrangement links TRBV29-1 to TRBJ2-7, with TRBD2 matching over 12 bases. Matching the DNA end better, TRBJ2-4 makes the J call doubtful. The CDR3 extends over 14 amino acids. In germline, CDR1 is SQVTM, CDR2 ANQGSEA. The CDR3, as DNA: TGCAGCGTCACTAGCGGGGGGTACCAAAACATTCAGTACTTC. It is translated as CSVTSGGYQNIQYF.

The chain combines TRBV20-1 with TRBJ2-1, with TRBD2 matching 9 bases. CDR3 length equals 15 residues. CDR1 is DFQATT, CDR2 SNEGSKA, per germline (reference sequence). After removal of 5 bases from V and 9 bases from J, the junction contained 14 bases not matched to a gene. The CDR3 sequence: CSAPGVAGVIGEQFF. In nucleotides, the CDR3 is TGCAGTGCTCCCGGGGTAGCGGGAGTAATTGGTGAGCAGTTCTTC.

The rearrangement links TRBV29-1 to TRBJ2-2; 11 nucleotides match TRBD1. Germline V gives CDR1 SQVTM, CDR2 ANQGSEA. Germline trimming cut 3 bases from V and 6 bases from J; bases unmatched to any gene: 3. The CDR3 spans 14 residues. DNA for the CDR3: TGCAGCGTTGACCAGGGACAGGGGGCCGGGGAGCTGTTTTTT. Residues: CSVDQGQGAGELFF.